This T cell receptor (beta chain) emerged from a study of CD8+ T cells in alopecia areata. Study-level background: Patients received oral tofacitinib, 5 to 10 mg twice daily, for moderate-to-severe alopecia areata. Study-wide findings and caveats: Researchers report lesional scalp, most notably alopecia totalis/universalis, outstripped normal scalp in clonality.

Specimens obtained from alopecia areata patients comprised lesional scalp punch biopsies and peripheral blood. Sorted out of PBMCs were CD4+ T cells and CD8+ T cells. TCR sequencing used cDNA made by reverse transcription of extracted RNA. The assay was immunoSEQ multiplex PCR, and TCRdb's table has in-frame clones only and misses some. The table lists approximately 180,000 clones, 50% to 70% of them singletons. Regarding this clone: What it binds is not known.

The CDR3 has 13 amino acids. The V gene lost 8 bases and the J gene lost 6 bases, with 17 bases spanning the gap. CDR1 SQVTM and CDR2 ANQGSEA come from the germline V gene. Sequences were derived from CD4+ T cells sorted from blood, sampled at week 0. The chain couples TRBV29-1 to TRBJ2-1, with a possible D match to TRBD1 (6 bases). This receptor was obtained from a human donor with alopecia areata. CDR3 coding DNA: TGCAGCCCGACGATGGGGGCTCTCAATGAGCAGTTCTTC. Protein product: CSPTMGALNEQFF.